This T cell receptor (beta chain) was identified during a study of graft-versus-host responses after intestinal transplantation (dated by TCRdb to about 2021). For context, the study as a whole: Recipients received multivisceral, liver-intestinal, or isolated intestinal transplants. Donor T cell macrochimerism was defined as a peak of at least 4% donor T cells among recipient peripheral blood mononuclear cells. Graft-versus-host and host-versus-graft alloreactive T cell clones were tracked in the graft, circulation and bone marrow after intestinal transplantation using bulk TCR-beta CDR3 sequencing. Every recipient was given anti-thymocyte globulin induction, then maintenance tacrolimus and steroids for 2 to 4 years. Samples from three later patients were sequenced in-house on an Illumina MiSeq with MiXCR processing rather than by the commercial service. The cohort enrolled about two dozen intestinal transplant recipients including one retransplant, and 3 patients lacking pretransplant specimens were excluded. Alloreactive clones were identified by sequencing pre-transplant mixed lymphocyte reaction products and comparing these products with unstimulated pre-transplant donor and recipient T cells.

Libraries were made using the immunoSEQ multiplex PCR assay. For most patients, genomic DNA was isolated with the Qiagen DNeasy Blood and Tissue Kit and shipped frozen to Adaptive Biotechnologies for TCR sequencing. High-throughput TCR-beta CDR3 sequencing of genomic DNA from most patients was performed by Adaptive Biotechnologies. Concerning the study's data processing: Adaptive's ImmunoSEQ software supplied the TCR sequencing data for approximately 18 patients, while MiXCR and VDJtools were used to process a few other patients. CD4 versus CD8 sorting errors were corrected by removing sequences found in both subsets at a frequency ratio below 5:1. Because the origin of CDR3 nucleotide sequences shared between donor and recipient could not be assigned, those sequences were removed. To count as alloreactive, a clone needed at least 2-fold expansion over unstimulated cells and a minimum CFSE-low frequency of 0.002% (template counts) or 0.001% (read counts). Mappable clones were those detected in sequenced pre-transplant spleen, lymph node, or MLR CFSE-low populations of the donor or recipient. Cumulative frequency of alloreactive clones was calculated as a percentage of all sequences weighted by copy number. What TCRdb holds here is the immuneACCESS table cut down to in-frame rearrangements. Part of the clones is not present; checked against another copy, under half of the missing clones reflect an unresolved V gene, and the others are unexplained. V, J and clone size were drawn from that table, and D and trimming were deduced from the DNA. The sample profile shows 150,000 or so clones; about 90% of them were found once. The top ten clonotypes cover about 0.2% of the sample.

Notes on this clone: Its antigen specificity is not known. Per-base qualities were not stored, and no clone one base away is much larger.

Overall study results and their limits: Conclusions were limited by the relatively low number and heterogeneity of intestinal transplant patients. Early after transplant, peak levels of circulating GvH clones were found to be associated with declines in HvG clones. In the allografts of patients with donor T cell macrochimerism, GvH to HvG T cell clonal ratios were high. GvH clones were detected in recipient bone marrow, and some of these GvH clones were observed earlier in ileal mucosa or blood, consistent with an intestinal mucosal origin.

The intended sense of this specimen's time point label: cells obtained before transplantation from donor or recipient. CD3+CD4+ and CD3+CD8+ populations were FACS-sorted from unstimulated pre-transplant donor and recipient cells taken from spleen or lymph nodes. The CDR3 starts with the cysteine, ends with the phenylalanine, and has 14 residues. The only DNA kept is the CDR3, 42 bases in frame from the first base. Unmatched junction bases come to 5, with V trimmed by 4 bases and J by 2 bases. CDR1 and CDR2, looked up from the germline V gene (reference sequence), are SGHNT and YYREEE. This receptor was obtained from a human donor who received an intestinal transplant. The source was unstimulated CD4+ T cells sorted from spleen or lymph node cells, collected before intestinal transplant. The rearranged segments are TRBV5-4 and TRBJ2-5; TRBD1 aligns with 7 central bases. The CDR3 protein: CASSKTGTQETQYF. In nucleotides, the sequence is TGTGCCAGCAGCAAGACAGGGACGCAAGAGACCCAGTACTTC.